This T cell receptor beta chain appears in the sequencing data of a study of cytomegalovirus exposure and HLA in healthy donors. Broader study findings: According to a later analysis, donors in an Asian-associated ancestry cluster reportedly had fewer N-insertions than the roughly 670-donor mean. Near-uniform donor sequencing depth was presumed by presence/absence analyses.

The CDR3 loop spans 14 amino acids. Germline V gives CDR1 SGHTA, CDR2 FQGNSA. V lost 5 bases, J lost 5 bases, and 15 bases lay in between. A few counts support this clone. Its antigen remains unidentified. Primers for the PCR totalled 60 Vbeta and 13 Jbeta. Clones were sequenced by immunoSEQ multiplex PCR, and TCRdb holds only the in-frame ones, with some missing. The data show roughly 120,000 clones, about four fifths seen once. The source is a woman aged 30 to 39 in good health and CMV-seronegative. The chain joins TRBV7-2 to TRBJ2-5, with D tentatively TRBD2 (5 bases). Sequencing was done on a sample of PBMCs. CDR3 protein: CASSRRWGVETQYF. CDR3 nucleotides: TGTGCCAGCAGCCGGAGGTGGGGTGTGGAGACCCAGTACTTC.